One sample yielded the 26 T cell receptor beta chains listed below, sequenced in a study of blood T cell repertoires in COVID-19. Profiled with immunoSEQ multiplex PCR; TCRdb holds only in-frame clones, not every one. The sample lists around 65,000 clones, roughly 90% occurring once. The sequencing input was peripheral blood. Receptor source: a human donor in a cohort sampled during active COVID-19.

Concerning this clone: Other DNA sequences in the same sample also yield this CDR3. J is TRBJ2-5 and V is TRBV7-2; 10 bases map to TRBD1. Trimming took 3 bases from V and 5 from J; bases not matched to a gene: 3. The CDR3 is 14 residues long. CDR1 is SGHTA, CDR2 FQGNSA, per germline. In DNA form, the CDR3 reads TGTGCCAGCAGCTTCGACAGGGGGCGTGAGACCCAGTACTTC. Amino acids: CASSFDRGRETQYF.

V gene TRBV25-1 combines with J gene TRBJ1-1; 11 nucleotides agree with TRBD1. V shed 0 bases and J 5 bases; nucleotides not matched to a gene: 11. Germline V gene sequence: CDR1 MGHDK, CDR2 SYGVNS. The CDR3 extends over 18 amino acids. The CDR3: CASSEYWTGGIVETEAFF. CDR3 bases: TGTGCCAGCAGTGAATACTGGACAGGGGGCATCGTGGAGACTGAAGCTTTCTTT.

V is TRBV15 and J is TRBJ1-1; D remains unclear. The CDR3 has 15 amino acids. Deletions cut 0 bases from V and 4 bases from J, with 12 bases between. CDR1 is LNHNV, CDR2 YYDKDF, per germline (reference sequence). As DNA, the CDR3 is TGTGCCACCAGCAGAGATAGGACGGCGGGCACTGAAGCTTTCTTT. This codes for CATSRDRTAGTEAFF.

The J gene is TRBJ2-3, the V gene TRBV10-2, with D possibly being TRBD2 (5 bases). The CDR3 contains 13 residues. The germline V gene encodes CDR1 WSHSY and CDR2 SAAADI. V lost 6 bases, J lost 2 bases, and 9 bases lay in between. CDR3 sequence reads: CASRDLSTDTQYF. CDR3 coding DNA: TGCGCCAGCAGGGACTTATCCACAGATACGCAGTATTTT.

V gene TRBV21-1 combines with J gene TRBJ2-7; the D segment call TRBD1 is taken from the table without a DNA check. TRBV21-1 is designated a pseudogene. CDR3 size: 16 residues. The CDR3 spells CASRDRETPGMNEQYF. The CDR3 DNA is TGTGCCAGCAGGGACAGGGAAACCCCGGGTATGAACGAGCAGTACTTC.

This chain joins TRBV7-9 and TRBJ2-5; 7 bases are shared with TRBD1. The CDR3 totals 15 residues. V lost 4 bases and J lost 2; bases outside the gene matches: 7. Germline lookup yields CDR1 SEHNR and CDR2 FQNEAQ (reference sequence). This CDR3 is CASSWHGTEQETQYF. The CDR3 DNA is TGTGCCAGCAGCTGGCATGGGACAGAACAAGAGACCCAGTACTTC.

The rearrangement joins TRBV10-1 to TRBJ2-1; 9 bases fit TRBD2. The CDR3 is 19 residues long. With 2 bases clipped from V and 2 bases from J, the junction kept 13 bases outside the gene matches. Per germline, CDR1 WNHNN and CDR2 SYGVQD (reference sequence). The DNA for the CDR3 is TGCGCCAGCAGTGAGGACAAGGTAGCGGGAGCCCTCCCCTACAATGAGCAGTTCTTC. It is translated as CASSEDKVAGALPYNEQFF.

V and J are TRBV7-9 and TRBJ2-3, with 9 bases matching TRBD1. The CDR3 runs to 19 residues. Germline CDR1 SEHNR, CDR2 FQNEAQ (reference sequence). The V and J ends lost 1 base and 3 bases, in that order; junction bases with no gene match: 14. Here the CDR3 reads CASSLGQVIRQGVTDTQYF. The CDR3, as DNA: TGTGCCAGCAGCTTAGGTCAAGTTATTCGACAGGGGGTGACAGATACGCAGTATTTT.

The J gene is TRBJ1-2, the V gene TRBV29-1; 10 bases are shared with TRBD1. The CDR3 contains 13 residues. Germline loops: CDR1 SQVTM, CDR2 ANQGSEA. V dropped 7 bases and J dropped 2; count of bases not matched to a gene: 4. The CDR3 sequence is CSAGTGANYGYTF. DNA for the CDR3: TGCAGCGCCGGGACAGGGGCGAACTATGGCTACACCTTC.

The chain employs TRBV29-1 and TRBJ2-6; D not certain. The V end was cut by 7 bases, the J end by 0 bases, with 7 bases between. CDR3 length: 13 residues. Germline CDR1 is SQVTM and CDR2 is ANQGSEA. CDR3 sequence: CSAQDSGANVLTF. The CDR3 DNA reads TGCAGCGCGCAGGACTCTGGGGCCAACGTCCTGACTTTC.

For the CDR3, the DNA is TGTGCCAGCAGCAAGCGGGACGGGGGCAATGAGCAGTTCTTC. Its protein product is CASSKRDGGNEQFF. The genes are TRBV11-1 and TRBJ2-1; 7 bases agree with TRBD2. This CDR3 region has 14 residues. Germline-derived CDR1 and CDR2 are SGHAT and FQDESV (reference sequence). V lost 5 bases to trimming and J lost 6 bases; unmatched junction nucleotides: 7.

The chain uses TRBV5-4 and TRBJ1-1; TRBD1 agrees at 10 bases. Unmatched junction bases numbered 5, after V lost 4 bases and J lost 2 bases. The CDR3 extends over 15 amino acids. Germline CDR1 SGHNT, CDR2 YYREEE (reference sequence). DNA for the CDR3: TGTGCCAGCAGCCCCAGGACAGGGGGAAACACTGAAGCTTTCTTT. Translated, it gives CASSPRTGGNTEAFF. The full variable domain, with the rest looked up from reference TRBV5-4 and TRBJ1-1, is ETGVTQSPTHLIKTRGQQVTLRCSSQSGHNTVSWYQQALGQGPQFIFQYYREEENGRGNFPPRFSGLQFPNYSSELNVNALELDDSALYLCASSPRTGGNTEAFFGQGTRLTVV.

The chain employs TRBV19 and TRBJ1-6; TRBD1 matches at 7 bases. The V gene end was trimmed by 6 bases and the J gene end by 7 bases; junction bases not matched to a gene: 6. CDR1 is LNHDA and CDR2 is SQIVND in the germline V gene (reference sequence). The CDR3 runs 14 residues. In DNA form, the CDR3 reads TGTGCCAGTAGATCCGGGACAGCGAATTCACCCCTCCACTTT. Amino acids: CASRSGTANSPLHF.

The rearrangement joins TRBV4-1 to TRBJ2-5; perhaps TRBD2 as D (7 bases). V shed 1 base and J shed 3 bases, with 18 bases lying between them. CDR1 MGHRA and CDR2 YSYEKL come from the germline V gene. The CDR3 totals 17 residues. CDR3 protein: CASSQAALGGGEETQYF. CDR3 in DNA: TGCGCCAGCAGCCAAGCGGCCTTGGGGGGGGGCGAAGAGACCCAGTACTTC.

The chain links TRBV28 to TRBJ2-7; D is unresolved. V shed 8 bases and J shed 5 bases, with 10 bases lying between them. Germline assignment: CDR1 MDHEN and CDR2 SYDVKM. This CDR3 contains 11 residues. The DNA of the CDR3 is TGTGCCAGCTCTTTGTCCGACGAGCAGTACTTC. Translation gives CASSLSDEQYF. The whole variable domain, remainder taken from reference TRBV28 and TRBJ2-7, is DVKVTQSSRYLVKRTGEKVFLECVQDMDHENMFWYRQDPGLGLRLIYFSYDVKMKEKGDIPEGYSVSREKKERFSLILESASTNQTSMYLCASSLSDEQYFGPGTRLTVT.

J is TRBJ1-1 and V is TRBV11-3; 7 bases fit TRBD1. Germline V gene sequence: CDR1 SGHNT, CDR2 YENEEA. J gave up 3 bases and V 5 bases, and 3 bases lay outside the gene matches. CDR3 length: 13 amino acids. CDR3 region: CASSLQGYTEAFF. The CDR3, as DNA: TGTGCCAGCAGCCTACAGGGGTACACTGAAGCTTTCTTT.

The chain carries TRBV3-1 (or the pseudogene TRBV3-2) and TRBJ2-6; a weak D match, TRBD1 (5 bases). Germline V gives CDR1 LGHDT, CDR2 YNNKEL (reference sequence). This CDR3 is 15 amino acids long. V lost 1 base, J lost 5 bases, and 9 bases lay in between. The CDR3 nucleotides read TGTGCCAGCAGCCAAGGGACGGACAGGGCCAACGTCCTGACTTTC. This encodes CASSQGTDRANVLTF.

The chain is built from TRBV7-3 and TRBJ2-3; 9 bases agree with TRBD1. Per germline, CDR1 SGHTA and CDR2 FQGTGA. This CDR3 is built from 15 residues. V lost 5 bases and J lost 0; bases outside the gene matches: 3. The CDR3, as DNA: TGTGCCAGCAGCGCAGGGACAGGGAGCACAGATACGCAGTATTTT. Translation gives CASSAGTGSTDTQYF.

V gene TRBV5-8 combines with J gene TRBJ1-2; 11 nucleotides align to TRBD1. Germline trimming cut 6 bases from V and 5 bases from J; bases unmatched to any gene: 12. Germline CDR1 reads SGHTS; CDR2 reads YDEGEE. The CDR3 is 16 residues long. The CDR3 loop is CASTLGTGGLSYGYTF. Written as DNA, the CDR3 is TGTGCCAGCACACTTGGGACAGGGGGTTTATCGTATGGCTACACCTTC.

This rearrangement joins TRBV27 to TRBJ1-2; 9 bases match TRBD1. V was pared by 8 bases and J by 3 bases, with 7 bases of the junction left unmatched. The CDR3 consists of 14 residues. CDR1 is MNHEY, CDR2 SMNVEV, per germline (reference sequence). The CDR3 DNA reads as TGTGCCAGCGGGAGACAGGGGGTAGACTATGGCTACACCTTC. Its translation: CASGRQGVDYGYTF.

The chain employs TRBV6-6 and TRBJ2-2; tentative D call: TRBD2 (6 bases). The CDR3 runs 15 residues. Trimming cost V 2 bases and J 5 bases, with 12 bases left between them. Germline V gives CDR1 MNHNY, CDR2 SVGAGI (reference sequence). The CDR3 here is CASSYGGKITGELFF. In nucleotides, the CDR3 is TGTGCCAGCAGTTACGGCGGGAAGATAACCGGGGAGCTGTTTTTT.

The rearrangement uses TRBV6-2 or TRBV6-3 and TRBJ2-5; D not resolved. Germline V gene data show CDR1 as MNHEY and CDR2 as SVGEGT. The CDR3 sequence is 12 residues long. Deletions cut 1 base from V and 6 bases from J, with 6 bases between. CDR3 residues: CASSYFLQTQYF. Here the CDR3 DNA reads TGTGCCAGCAGTTACTTTCTACAGACCCAGTACTTC.

This chain uses TRBV4-2 with TRBJ2-1; 13 bases agree with TRBD2. Germline CDR1 and CDR2: LGHNA and YNFKEQ. With 1 base clipped from V and 4 bases from J, the junction kept 10 bases outside the gene matches. The CDR3 is made up of 19 amino acids. The CDR3 sequence is CASSQGDPGLAGQYNEQFF. As DNA, the CDR3 is TGTGCCAGCAGCCAAGGAGACCCGGGACTAGCGGGACAATACAATGAGCAGTTCTTC.

This chain uses TRBV7-8 with TRBJ2-7; D is ambiguous. The CDR3 spans 12 residues. Trimming stripped 0 bases from V and 3 bases from J, with 3 bases between. Germline V lookup: CDR1 SGHVS, CDR2 FQNEAQ. The CDR3 protein is CASSLALYEQYF. For the CDR3, the DNA is TGTGCCAGCAGCTTAGCCCTCTACGAGCAGTACTTC. The whole variable domain, remainder taken from reference TRBV7-8 and TRBJ2-7, is GAGVSQSPRYKVAKRGQDVALRCDPISGHVSLFWYQQALGQGPEFLTYFQNEAQLDKSGLPSDRFFAERPEGSVSTLKIQRTQQEDSAVYLCASSLALYEQYFGPGTRLTVT.

This chain connects TRBV6-6 to TRBJ1-5; no clear D gene. The CDR3 runs 14 residues. Trimming left V 6 bases short and J 4 bases short, with 13 bases between. Per the germline V gene, CDR1 is MNHNY and CDR2 is SVGAGI (reference sequence). The CDR3 is CASSHVQANQPQHF. In DNA, the CDR3 is TGTGCCAGCAGCCACGTGCAGGCTAATCAGCCCCAGCATTTT.

V usage is TRBV11-2 and J usage is TRBJ2-5, with no clear D. The CDR3 totals 13 residues. Germline values: CDR1 SGHAT, CDR2 FQNNGV. V was cut by 2 bases and J by 5 bases, with 9 bases left in between. The CDR3 DNA is TGTGCCAGCAGCTTATGGTCCGAGGAGACCCAGTACTTC. The encoded protein is CASSLWSEETQYF. The entire variable domain, with the rest obtained from reference TRBV11-2 and TRBJ2-5, is as follows: EAGVAQSPRYKIIEKRQSVAFWCNPISGHATLYWYQQILGQGPKLLIQFQNNGVVDDSQLPKDRFSAERLKGVDSTLKIQPAKLEDSAVYLCASSLWSEETQYFGPGTRLLVL.